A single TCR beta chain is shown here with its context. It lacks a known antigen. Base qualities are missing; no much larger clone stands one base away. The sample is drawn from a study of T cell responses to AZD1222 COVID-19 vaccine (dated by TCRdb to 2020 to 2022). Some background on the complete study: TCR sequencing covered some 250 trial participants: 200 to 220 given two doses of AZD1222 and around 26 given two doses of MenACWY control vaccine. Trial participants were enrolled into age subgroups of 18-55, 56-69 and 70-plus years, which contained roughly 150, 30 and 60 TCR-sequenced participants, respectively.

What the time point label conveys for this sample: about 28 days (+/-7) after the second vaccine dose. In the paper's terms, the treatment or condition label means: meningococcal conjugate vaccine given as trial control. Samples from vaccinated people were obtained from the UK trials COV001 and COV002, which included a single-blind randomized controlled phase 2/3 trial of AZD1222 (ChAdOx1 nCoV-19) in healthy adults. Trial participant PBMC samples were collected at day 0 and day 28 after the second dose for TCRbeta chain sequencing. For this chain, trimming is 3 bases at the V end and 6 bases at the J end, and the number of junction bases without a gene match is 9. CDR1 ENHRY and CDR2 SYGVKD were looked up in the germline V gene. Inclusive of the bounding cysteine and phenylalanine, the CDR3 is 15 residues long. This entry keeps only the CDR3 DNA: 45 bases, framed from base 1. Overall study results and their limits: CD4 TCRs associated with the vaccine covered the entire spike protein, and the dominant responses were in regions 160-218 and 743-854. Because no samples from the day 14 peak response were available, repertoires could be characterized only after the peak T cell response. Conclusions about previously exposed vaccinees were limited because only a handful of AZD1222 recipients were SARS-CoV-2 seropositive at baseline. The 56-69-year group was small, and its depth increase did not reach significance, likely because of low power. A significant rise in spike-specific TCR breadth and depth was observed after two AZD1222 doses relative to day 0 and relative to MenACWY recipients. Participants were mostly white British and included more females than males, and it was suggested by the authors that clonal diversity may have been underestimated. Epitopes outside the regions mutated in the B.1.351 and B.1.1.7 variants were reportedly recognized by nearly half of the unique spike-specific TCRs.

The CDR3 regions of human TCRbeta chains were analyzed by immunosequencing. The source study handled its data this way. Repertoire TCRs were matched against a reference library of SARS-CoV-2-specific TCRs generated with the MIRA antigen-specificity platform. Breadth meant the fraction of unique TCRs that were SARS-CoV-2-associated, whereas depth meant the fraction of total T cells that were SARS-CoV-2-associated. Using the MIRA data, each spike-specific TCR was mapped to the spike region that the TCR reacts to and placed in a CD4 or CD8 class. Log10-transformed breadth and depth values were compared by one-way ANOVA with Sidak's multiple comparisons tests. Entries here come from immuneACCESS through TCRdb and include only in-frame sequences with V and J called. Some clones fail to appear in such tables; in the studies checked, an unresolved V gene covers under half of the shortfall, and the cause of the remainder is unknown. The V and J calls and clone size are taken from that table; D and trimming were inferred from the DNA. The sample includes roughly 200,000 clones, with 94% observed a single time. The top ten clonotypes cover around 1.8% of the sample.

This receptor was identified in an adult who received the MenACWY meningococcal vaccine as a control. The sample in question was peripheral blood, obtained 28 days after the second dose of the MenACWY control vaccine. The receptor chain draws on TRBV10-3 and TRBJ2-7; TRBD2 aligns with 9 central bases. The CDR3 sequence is CAISDGAGGPGEQYF. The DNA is TGTGCCATCAGTGACGGTGCGGGAGGGCCAGGCGAGCAGTACTTC.